The 15 T cell receptor beta chains below come from one sample, sequenced in a study of blood T cell repertoires in COVID-19. Sequencing used immunoSEQ multiplex PCR; TCRdb keeps in-frame clones, though not all of them. This table has approximately 35,000 clones, around 93% appearing once. The sequenced material came from peripheral blood. The receptors shown here come from a human donor with active COVID-19. The donor label of this sample is uncertain.

V gene TRBV11-2 combines with J gene TRBJ1-3; possibly TRBD1 for D (5 bases). The CDR3 is made up of 16 amino acids. Germline lookup yields CDR1 SGHAT and CDR2 FQNNGV. Trimming cost V 5 bases and J 0 bases, with 14 bases left between them. This chain's CDR3 is CASSLLQVNSGNTIYF. Written as DNA, the CDR3 is TGTGCCAGCAGCCTTCTACAGGTTAACTCTGGAAACACCATATATTTT.

This sequence joins TRBV24-1 and TRBJ2-1; perhaps TRBD2 as D (6 bases). Germline loops: CDR1 KGHDR, CDR2 SFDVKD. V gave up 4 bases and J gave up 7 bases, with 16 bases separating them. The CDR3 is made up of 15 amino acids. CDR3 region: CATSDSGLPRNEQFF. Here the CDR3 DNA reads TGTGCCACCAGTGACTCCGGACTACCCCGGAATGAGCAGTTCTTC.

The genes are TRBV5-1 and TRBJ2-7; tentatively, D is TRBD1 (6 bases). Germline CDR1 reads SGHRS; CDR2 reads YFSETQ. V lost 0 bases and J 7 bases, leaving 14 bases between the germline ends. This CDR3 comprises 14 residues. CDR3 protein: CASSLDTGLGEQYF. DNA of the CDR3: TGCGCCAGCAGCTTGGACACAGGGTTGGGGGAGCAGTACTTC.

The CDR3 coding sequence is TGTGCCAGCAGTTTTAATCCCCCACCAGTGAACACTGAAGCTTTCTTT. Translation: CASSFNPPPVNTEAFF. The chain recombines TRBV6-2 or TRBV6-3 with TRBJ1-1, with D hard to call. Germline loops: CDR1 MNHEY, CDR2 SVGEGT. CDR3 length equals 16 residues. V was pared by 4 bases and J by 0 bases, with 15 bases between.

The genes are TRBV4-3 and TRBJ2-1; 8 nucleotides line up with TRBD2. Germline V lookup: CDR1 LGHNA, CDR2 YSLEER. The CDR3 has 14 amino acids. V lost 1 base, J lost 6 bases, and 2 bases stayed unmatched. CDR3 DNA sequence: TGCGCCAGCAGCCAAGCGACTAGCGTCAATGAGCAGTTCTTC. Its translation: CASSQATSVNEQFF.

The chain combines TRBV27 with TRBJ2-3, with 12 bases matching TRBD2. The CDR3 runs to 12 residues. J was trimmed by 14 bases and V by 4 bases; bases with no gene match: 4. Germline CDR1 and CDR2: MNHEY and SMNVEV (reference sequence). CDR3 loop: CASSSTSGSWYF. The CDR3 coding sequence is TGTGCCAGCAGTTCGACTAGCGGGAGTTGGTATTTT.

The rearrangement uses TRBV15 and TRBJ2-3; D gene unclear. V was clipped by 3 bases and J by 0 bases, with 4 bases between them. Germline V gene lookup returns CDR1 LNHNV and CDR2 YYDKDF (reference sequence). The CDR3 runs to 13 residues. The CDR3 region has the DNA TGTGCCACCAGCAGTCATAGCACAGATACGCAGTATTTT. Translating gives CATSSHSTDTQYF.

The chain uses TRBV5-1 and TRBJ2-5; D uncertain. CDR3 size: 14 residues. The germline gives CDR1 SGHRS, CDR2 YFSETQ. Trimming removed 0 bases from V and 5 bases from J, with 11 bases in between. CDR3 DNA sequence: TGCGCCAGCAGCTTGGTAGCAGCCCAGGAGACCCAGTACTTC. Encoded protein: CASSLVAAQETQYF.

This clone appeared once. This sequence joins TRBV27 and TRBJ1-5; D remains unclear. The CDR3 totals 14 residues. The V gene's germline CDR1 is MNHEY and CDR2 SMNVEV (reference sequence). Trimming removed 0 bases at V and 5 bases at J, with 8 bases between. The CDR3 region has the DNA TGTGCCAGCAGTTTATCCGGGTCCCATCAGCCCCAGCATTTT. Translating it yields CASSLSGSHQPQHF.

In its sample, this clone was seen once. Written as DNA, the CDR3 is TGTGCCAGCAGTTTAGGCGGGGCGCCCTCCTACGAGCAGTACTTC. The encoded protein is CASSLGGAPSYEQYF. The chain carries TRBV27 and TRBJ2-7; possible D gene TRBD2, 6 bases. From germline, CDR1 is MNHEY and CDR2 SMNVEV (reference sequence). There are 15 residues in the CDR3. Trimming shortened V by 2 bases and J by 0 bases, and 11 bases separated the two germline ends.

The chain is built from TRBV29-1 and TRBJ2-3; the D gene is possibly TRBD2 (6 bases). The germline CDR1 and CDR2 sequences are SQVTM and ANQGSEA. This CDR3 is 13 amino acids long. V was trimmed by 4 bases and J by 0 bases, leaving 8 bases between them. CDR3 loop: CSVGDSSTDTQYF. Here the CDR3 DNA reads TGCAGCGTTGGGGACTCTAGCACAGATACGCAGTATTTT.

This sequence joins TRBV7-2 and TRBJ1-4; weak D call: TRBD1 (5 bases). Germline-derived CDR1 and CDR2 are SGHTA and FQGNSA. V was trimmed by 5 bases and J by 8 bases, leaving 18 bases between them. This CDR3 region has 15 residues. CDR3: CASSKNQGYREKLFF. In DNA, the CDR3 is TGTGCCAGCAGCAAAAACCAGGGTTATAGGGAAAAACTGTTTTTT.

The CDR3, as DNA: TGTGCCAGTAACGAAGGGGGCAAAAACATTCAGTACTTC. Residues: CASNEGGKNIQYF. The rearrangement joins TRBV19 to TRBJ2-4; the D gene is possibly TRBD1 (6 bases). The germline CDR1 and CDR2 sequences are LNHDA and SQIVND (reference sequence). Trimming took 7 bases from V and 3 from J, leaving 10 bases between them. This CDR3 has 13 residues.

J is TRBJ1-2 and V is TRBV28, with unresolved D. Germline-derived CDR1 and CDR2 are MDHEN and SYDVKM. Trimming left V 2 bases short and J 7 bases short, with 11 bases between. The CDR3 is 13 residues long. DNA of the CDR3: TGTGCCAGCAGTTTAGGCCCATCTGGTGGCTACACCTTC. This codes for CASSLGPSGGYTF.

The rearrangement links TRBV4-3 to TRBJ2-5; 9 bases map to TRBD1. V trimming: 3 bases; J trimming: 5 bases; junction bases outside the gene matches: 4. Per the germline V gene, CDR1 is LGHNA and CDR2 is YSLEER. The CDR3 covers 14 residues. CDR3 coding DNA: TGCGCCAGCAGCCAGCCGGGACAGGGCGAGACCCAGTACTTC. It translates to CASSQPGQGETQYF.